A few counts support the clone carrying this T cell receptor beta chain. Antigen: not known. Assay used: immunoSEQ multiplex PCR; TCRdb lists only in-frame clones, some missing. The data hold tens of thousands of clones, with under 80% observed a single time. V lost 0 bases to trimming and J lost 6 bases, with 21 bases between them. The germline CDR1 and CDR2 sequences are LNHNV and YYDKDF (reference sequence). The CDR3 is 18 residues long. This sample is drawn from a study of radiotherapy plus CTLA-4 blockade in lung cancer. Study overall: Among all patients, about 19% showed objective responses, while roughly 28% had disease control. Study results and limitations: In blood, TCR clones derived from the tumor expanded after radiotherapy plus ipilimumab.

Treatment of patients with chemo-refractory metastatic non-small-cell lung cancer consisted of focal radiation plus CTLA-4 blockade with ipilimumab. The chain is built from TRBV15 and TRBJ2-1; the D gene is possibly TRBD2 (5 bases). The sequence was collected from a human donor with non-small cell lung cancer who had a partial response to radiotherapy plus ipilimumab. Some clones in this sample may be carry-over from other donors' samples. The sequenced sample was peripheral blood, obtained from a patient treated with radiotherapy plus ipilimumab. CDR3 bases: TGTGCCACCAGCAGAGACGGGAAGCGGAGCTTGGGGATCAATGAGCAGTTCTTC. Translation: CATSRDGKRSLGINEQFF.